This TCR beta chain was captured by sequencing in a study of blood T cells in healthy people across ages. Study results and limitations: Unknown CMV status may confound age-related changes in expanded clones.

Germline values: CDR1 SEHNR, CDR2 FQNEAQ (reference sequence). This CDR3 spans 16 amino acids. The V and J ends lost 2 bases and 4 bases, in that order; junction bases with no gene match: 7. This clonotype came up once. What it binds is unknown. PCR was performed a second time for about 7 to 11 cycles using a sample-barcoded 5' primer and a J-beta primer mix. Each CDR3 protein gets one entry after TCRdb re-called the 5' RACE reads with MiXCR. The profile shows hundreds of thousands of distinct CDR3 sequences, 58% of them singletons. Sequencing was carried out using blood. The sequence came from a man between 25 and 39 years old in good health. The V call is TRBV7-9, the J call TRBJ2-1; 8 positions agree with TRBD2. CDR3 residues: CASSLMGSGMYNEQFF. CDR3 DNA: TGTGCCAGCAGCTTAATGGGTAGCGGGATGTACAATGAGCAGTTCTTC.